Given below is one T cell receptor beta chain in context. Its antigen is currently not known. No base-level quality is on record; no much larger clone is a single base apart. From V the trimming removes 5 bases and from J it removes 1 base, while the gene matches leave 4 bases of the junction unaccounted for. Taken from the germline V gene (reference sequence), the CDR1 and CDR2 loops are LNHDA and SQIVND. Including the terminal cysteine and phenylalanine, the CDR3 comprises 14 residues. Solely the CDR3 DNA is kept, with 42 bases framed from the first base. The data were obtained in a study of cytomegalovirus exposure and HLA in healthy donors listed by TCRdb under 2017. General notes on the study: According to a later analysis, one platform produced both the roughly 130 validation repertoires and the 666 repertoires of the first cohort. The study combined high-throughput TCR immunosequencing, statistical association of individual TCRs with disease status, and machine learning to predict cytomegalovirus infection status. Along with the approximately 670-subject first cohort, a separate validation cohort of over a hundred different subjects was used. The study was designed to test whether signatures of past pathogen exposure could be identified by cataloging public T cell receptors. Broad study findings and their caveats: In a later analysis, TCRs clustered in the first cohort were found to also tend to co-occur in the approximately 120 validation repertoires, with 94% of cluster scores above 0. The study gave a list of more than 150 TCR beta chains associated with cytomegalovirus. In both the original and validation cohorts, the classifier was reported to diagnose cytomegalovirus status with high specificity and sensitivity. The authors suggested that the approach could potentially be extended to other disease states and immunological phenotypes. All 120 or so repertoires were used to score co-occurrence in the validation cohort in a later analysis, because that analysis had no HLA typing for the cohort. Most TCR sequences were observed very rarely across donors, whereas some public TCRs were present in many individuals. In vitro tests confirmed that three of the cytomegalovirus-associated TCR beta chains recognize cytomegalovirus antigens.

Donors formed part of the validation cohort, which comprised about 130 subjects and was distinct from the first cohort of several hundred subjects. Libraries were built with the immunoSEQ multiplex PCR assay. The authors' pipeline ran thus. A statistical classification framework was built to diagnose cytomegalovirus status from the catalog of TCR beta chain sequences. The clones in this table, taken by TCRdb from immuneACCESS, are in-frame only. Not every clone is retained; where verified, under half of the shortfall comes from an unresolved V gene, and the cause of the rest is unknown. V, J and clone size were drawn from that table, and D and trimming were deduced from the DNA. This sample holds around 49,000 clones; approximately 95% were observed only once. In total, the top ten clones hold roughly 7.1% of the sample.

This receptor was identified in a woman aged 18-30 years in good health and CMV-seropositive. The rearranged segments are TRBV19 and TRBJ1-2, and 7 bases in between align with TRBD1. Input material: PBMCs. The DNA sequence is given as TGTGCCAGTAGTTCAGGGACAGTTAACTATGGCTACACCTTC. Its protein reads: CASSSGTVNYGYTF.